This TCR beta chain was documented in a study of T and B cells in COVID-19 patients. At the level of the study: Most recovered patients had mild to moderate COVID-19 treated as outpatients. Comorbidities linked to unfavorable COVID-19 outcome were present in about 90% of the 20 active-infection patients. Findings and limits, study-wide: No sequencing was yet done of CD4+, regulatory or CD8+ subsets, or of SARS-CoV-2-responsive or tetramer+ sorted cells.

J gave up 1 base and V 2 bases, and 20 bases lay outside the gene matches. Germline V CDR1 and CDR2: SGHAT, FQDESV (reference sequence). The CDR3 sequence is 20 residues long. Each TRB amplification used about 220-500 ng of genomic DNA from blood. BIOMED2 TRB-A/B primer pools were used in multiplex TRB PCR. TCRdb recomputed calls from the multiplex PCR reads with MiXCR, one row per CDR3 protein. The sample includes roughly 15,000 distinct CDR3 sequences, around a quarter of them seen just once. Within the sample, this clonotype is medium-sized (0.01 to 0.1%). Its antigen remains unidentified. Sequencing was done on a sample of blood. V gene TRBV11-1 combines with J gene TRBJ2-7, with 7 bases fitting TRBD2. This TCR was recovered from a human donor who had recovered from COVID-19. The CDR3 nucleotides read TGTGCCAGCAGCTTAAGTACCCTAGACGGAGCGGGACGTAGATCCTACGAGCAGTACTTC. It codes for CASSLSTLDGAGRRSYEQYF.